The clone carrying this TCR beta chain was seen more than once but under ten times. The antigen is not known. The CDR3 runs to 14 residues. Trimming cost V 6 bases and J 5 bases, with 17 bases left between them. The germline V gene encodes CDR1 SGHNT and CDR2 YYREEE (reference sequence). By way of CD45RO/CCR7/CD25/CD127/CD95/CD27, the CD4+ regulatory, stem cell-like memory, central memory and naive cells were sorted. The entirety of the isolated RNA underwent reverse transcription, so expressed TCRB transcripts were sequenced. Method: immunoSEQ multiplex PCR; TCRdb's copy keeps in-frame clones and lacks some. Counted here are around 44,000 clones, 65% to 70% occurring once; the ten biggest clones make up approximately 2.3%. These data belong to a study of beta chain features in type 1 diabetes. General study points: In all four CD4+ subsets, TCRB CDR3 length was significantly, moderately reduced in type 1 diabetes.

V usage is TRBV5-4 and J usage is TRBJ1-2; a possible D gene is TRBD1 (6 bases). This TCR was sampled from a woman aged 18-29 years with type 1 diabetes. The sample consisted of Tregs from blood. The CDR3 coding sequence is TGTGCCAGCACAGTTCGGGACAAGAGTTATGGCTACACCTTC. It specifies CASTVRDKSYGYTF.